This is a list of T cell receptor beta chains from one sample in a study of blood T cell repertoires in COVID-19. Sequenced by immunoSEQ multiplex PCR; TCRdb stores in-frame clones only, minus some. The data hold under 300,000 clones, with approximately 78% observed a single time. The specimen sequenced was peripheral blood. The receptors originated from a woman aged 55-75 years with active or convalescent COVID-19. CDR3s include the opening cysteine and the closing phenylalanine or tryptophan. Each record gives: J gene, V gene, D gene, clone size, CDR3 protein, CDR3 DNA. A D gene is named only where the DNA matches it firmly. The size entry is marked missing in some rows and otherwise reads once, few, many or a size class.

TRBJ2-3 TRBV7-6 . . CASSLGSAGSSTDTQYF TGTGCCAGCAGCTTAGGGTCGGCGGGTTCTAGCACAGATACGCAGTATTTT
TRBJ1-5 TRBV6-6 . . CASSSGDQPQHF TGTGCCAGCAGTTCCGGGGATCAGCCCCAGCATTTT
TRBJ1-1 TRBV5-1 . . CASSLGQAMNTEAFF TGCGCCAGCAGCTTGGGGCAGGCTATGAACACTGAAGCTTTCTTT
TRBJ1-2 TRBV5-4 TRBD1 . CASSPGGAVYGYTF TGTGCCAGCAGCCCAGGGGGCGCAGTCTATGGCTACACCTTC
TRBJ2-3 TRBV21-1 . few CASSHEGIAGEPPLWTDTQYF TGTGCCAGCAGCCACGAGGGGATAGCGGGGGAACCCCCTCTGTGGACAGATACGCAGTATTTT
TRBJ2-7 TRBV6-5 TRBD1 few CASRNRGSASYEQYF TGTGCCAGCAGAAACAGGGGGTCCGCCTCCTACGAGCAGTACTTC
TRBJ2-1 TRBV5-1 TRBD2 once CASSWGTSGGYNEQFF TGCGCCAGCAGCTGGGGGACTAGCGGGGGCTACAATGAGCAGTTCTTC
TRBJ1-5 TRBV19 . . CASTPGLPRGDQPQHF TGTGCCAGTACGCCGGGGCTGCCCCGGGGGGATCAGCCCCAGCATTTT
TRBJ1-5 TRBV30 TRBD1 . CAWGQGAGQPQHF TGTGCCTGGGGACAGGGGGCGGGTCAGCCCCAGCATTTT
TRBJ1-4 TRBV7-8 . . CASSPLGHSETAKLFF TGTGCCAGCAGCCCACTTGGACACTCAGAAACAGCGAAACTGTTTTTT
TRBJ1-5 TRBV19 . few CASRPGGGFQPQHF TGTGCCAGTAGACCAGGAGGAGGGTTTCAGCCCCAGCATTTT
TRBJ1-2 TRBV27 . . CASSFRRASGGYTF TGTGCCAGCAGTTTCCGGAGGGCGTCGGGGGGCTACACCTTC
TRBJ1-2 TRBV9 . . CASSVAFLDSSYGYTF TGTGCCAGCAGCGTAGCCTTTCTGGACAGCTCCTATGGCTACACCTTC
TRBJ2-5 TRBV29-1 TRBD1 . CSVRQGMETQYF TGCAGCGTTCGACAGGGTATGGAGACCCAGTACTTC
TRBJ1-1 TRBV7-3 . . CASSLSDSPNTEAFF TGTGCCAGCAGCTTATCGGACAGCCCGAACACTGAAGCTTTCTTT
TRBJ2-1 TRBV7-6 . . CASAPLSSYNEQFF TGTGCCAGCGCACCCCTGAGCTCCTACAATGAGCAGTTCTTC
TRBJ1-5 TRBV27 . . CASSLTARRPQHF TGTGCCAGCAGTTTAACGGCACGGAGGCCCCAGCATTTT
TRBJ2-2 TRBV11-2 TRBD2 . CASTYRGAGGSGELFF TGTGCCAGCACCTACCGTGGAGCGGGGGGGTCCGGGGAGCTGTTTTTT
TRBJ2-3 TRBV11-2 TRBD1 . CASSWTGLSTDTQYF TGTGCCAGCAGTTGGACAGGGCTAAGCACAGATACGCAGTATTTT
TRBJ1-2 TRBV7-9 . once CASSLISAGVYGYTF TGTGCCAGCAGCTTAATATCGGCAGGGGTCTATGGCTACACCTTC